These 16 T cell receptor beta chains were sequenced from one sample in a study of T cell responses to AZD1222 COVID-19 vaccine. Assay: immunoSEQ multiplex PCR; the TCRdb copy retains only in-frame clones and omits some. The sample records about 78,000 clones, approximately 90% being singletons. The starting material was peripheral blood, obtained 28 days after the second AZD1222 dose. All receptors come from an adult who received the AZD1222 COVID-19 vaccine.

In DNA, the CDR3 is TGTGCCAGCAGCTTTGGCGGGGGCGGGGCCGGGGAGCTGTTTTTT. Translation: CASSFGGGGAGELFF. The chain has TRBV5-6 and TRBJ2-2; tentatively, D is TRBD2 (7 bases). The CDR3 covers 15 residues. Trimming took 2 bases from V and 6 from J, leaving 14 bases between them. Germline V gene data show CDR1 as SGHDT and CDR2 as YYEEEE. The entire variable domain, with the rest obtained from reference TRBV5-6 and TRBJ2-2, is as follows: DAGVTQSPTHLIKTRGQQVTLRCSPKSGHDTVSWYQQALGQGPQFIFQYYEEEERQRGNFPDRFSGHQFPNYSSELNVNALLLGDSALYLCASSFGGGGAGELFFGEGSRLTVL.

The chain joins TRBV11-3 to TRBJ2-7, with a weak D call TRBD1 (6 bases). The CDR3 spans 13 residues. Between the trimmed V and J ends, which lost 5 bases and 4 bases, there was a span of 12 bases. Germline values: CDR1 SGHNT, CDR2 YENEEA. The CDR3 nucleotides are TGTGCCAGCAGCCTCCGGGACACTTACGAGCAGTACTTC. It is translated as CASSLRDTYEQYF.

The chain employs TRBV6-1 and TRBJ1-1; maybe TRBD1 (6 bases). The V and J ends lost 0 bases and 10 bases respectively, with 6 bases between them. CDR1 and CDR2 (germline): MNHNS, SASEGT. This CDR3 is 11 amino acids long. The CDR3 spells CASSEARGAFF. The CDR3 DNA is TGTGCCAGCAGTGAAGCCAGGGGAGCTTTCTTT.

The CDR3 DNA reads TGTGCCAGCAGCTTAGGCGGGCTTCAGGGGAATGAGCAGTTCTTC. It specifies CASSLGGLQGNEQFF. This sequence joins TRBV11-1 and TRBJ2-1; D is possibly TRBD1 (6 bases). This CDR3 has 15 residues. Germline CDR1 and CDR2: SGHAT and FQDESV (reference sequence). With 1 base removed from V and 7 bases from J, the gap between germline ends came to 14 bases. Full variable domain (missing parts from reference TRBV11-1 and TRBJ2-1): EAEVAQSPRYKITEKSQAVAFWCDPISGHATLYWYRQILGQGPELLVQFQDESVVDDSQLPKDRFSAERLKGVDSTLKIQPAELGDSAMYLCASSLGGLQGNEQFFGPGTRLTVL.

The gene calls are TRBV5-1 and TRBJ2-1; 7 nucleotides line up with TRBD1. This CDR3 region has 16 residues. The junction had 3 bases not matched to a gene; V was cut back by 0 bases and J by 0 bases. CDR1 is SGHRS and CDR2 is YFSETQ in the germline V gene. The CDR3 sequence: CASSLAAGGSYNEQFF. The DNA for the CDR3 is TGCGCCAGCAGCTTGGCCGCAGGGGGCTCCTACAATGAGCAGTTCTTC.

This chain's CDR3 is CASSLAGRGDSNQPQHF. CDR3 nucleotide sequence: TGTGCCAGCAGCTTAGCGGGCAGGGGTGATAGCAATCAGCCCCAGCATTTT. The rearrangement links TRBV7-2 to TRBJ1-5; possibly TRBD1 for D (6 bases). The V and J ends lost 0 bases and 0 bases respectively, with 12 bases between them. The CDR3 consists of 17 residues. Germline CDR1 SGHTA, CDR2 FQGNSA.

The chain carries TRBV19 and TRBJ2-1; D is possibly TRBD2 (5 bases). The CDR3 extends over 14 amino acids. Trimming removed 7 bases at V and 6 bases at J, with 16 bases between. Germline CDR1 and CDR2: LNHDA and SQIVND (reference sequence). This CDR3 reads CASNTPGLTNEQFF. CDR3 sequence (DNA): TGTGCCAGTAATACCCCTGGACTCACCAATGAGCAGTTCTTC.

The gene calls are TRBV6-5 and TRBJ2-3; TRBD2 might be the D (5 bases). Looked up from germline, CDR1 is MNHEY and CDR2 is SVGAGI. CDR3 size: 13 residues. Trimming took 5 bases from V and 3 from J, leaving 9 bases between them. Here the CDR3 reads CASSPPGTDTQYF. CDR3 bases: TGTGCCAGCAGTCCCCCGGGAACAGATACGCAGTATTTT.

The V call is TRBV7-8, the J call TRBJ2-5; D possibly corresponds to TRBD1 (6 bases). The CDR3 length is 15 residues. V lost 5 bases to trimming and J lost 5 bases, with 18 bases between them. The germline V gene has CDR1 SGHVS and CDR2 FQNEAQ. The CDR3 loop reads CASSVTGHPGETQYF. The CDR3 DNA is TGTGCCAGCAGCGTGACAGGACACCCCGGGGAGACCCAGTACTTC.

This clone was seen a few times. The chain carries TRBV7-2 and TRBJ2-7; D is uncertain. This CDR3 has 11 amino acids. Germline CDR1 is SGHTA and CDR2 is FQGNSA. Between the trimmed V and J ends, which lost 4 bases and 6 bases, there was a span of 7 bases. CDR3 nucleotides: TGTGCCAGCAGCTCATTAGGCGAGCAGTACTTC. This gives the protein CASSSLGEQYF.

The CDR3 nucleotides are TGTGCCAGCAGCAAAAGACAGGCCGGAAACACCATATATTTT. Its protein is CASSKRQAGNTIYF. The chain is built from TRBV7-2 and TRBJ1-3, with D possibly matching TRBD1 (6 bases). CDR3 length: 14 residues. Trimming removed 5 bases at V and 4 bases at J, with 12 bases between. CDR1 is SGHTA and CDR2 is FQGNSA in the germline V gene.

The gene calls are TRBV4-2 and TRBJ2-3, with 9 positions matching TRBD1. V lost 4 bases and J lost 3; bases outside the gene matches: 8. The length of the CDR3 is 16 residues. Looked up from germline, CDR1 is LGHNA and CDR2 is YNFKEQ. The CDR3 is CASSPAGQGGTDTQYF. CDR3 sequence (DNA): TGTGCCAGCAGCCCAGCGGGACAGGGCGGGACAGATACGCAGTATTTT.

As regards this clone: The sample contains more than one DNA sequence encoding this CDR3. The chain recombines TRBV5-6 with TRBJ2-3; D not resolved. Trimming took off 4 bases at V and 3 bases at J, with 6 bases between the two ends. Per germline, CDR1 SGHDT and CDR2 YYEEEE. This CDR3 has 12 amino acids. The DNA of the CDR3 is TGTGCCAGCAGCCCCGGAACAGATACGCAGTATTTT. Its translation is CASSPGTDTQYF.

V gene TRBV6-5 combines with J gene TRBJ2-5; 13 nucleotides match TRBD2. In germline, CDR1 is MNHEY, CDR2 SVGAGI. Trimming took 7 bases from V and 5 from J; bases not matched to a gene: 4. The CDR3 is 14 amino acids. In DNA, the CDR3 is TGTGCCAGCACAACTAGCGGGGGGGCTGAGACCCAGTACTTC. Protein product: CASTTSGGAETQYF.

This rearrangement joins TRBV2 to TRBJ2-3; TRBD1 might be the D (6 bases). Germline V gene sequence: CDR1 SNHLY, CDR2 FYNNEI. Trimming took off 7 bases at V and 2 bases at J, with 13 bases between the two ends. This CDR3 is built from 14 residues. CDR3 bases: TGTGCCAGCAACGTCCAGGGGATCACAGATACGCAGTATTTT. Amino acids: CASNVQGITDTQYF. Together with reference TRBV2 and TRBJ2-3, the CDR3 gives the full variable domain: EPEVTQTPSHQVTQMGQEVILRCVPISNHLYFYWYRQILGQKVEFLVSFYNNEISEKSEIFDDQFSVERPDGSNFTLKIRSTKLEDSAMYFCASNVQGITDTQYFGPGTRLTVL.

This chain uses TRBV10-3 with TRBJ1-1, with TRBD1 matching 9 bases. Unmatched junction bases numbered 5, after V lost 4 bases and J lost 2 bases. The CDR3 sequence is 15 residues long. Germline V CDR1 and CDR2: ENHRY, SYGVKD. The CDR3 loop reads CAISGGQGANTEAFF. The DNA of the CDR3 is TGTGCCATCAGTGGGGGACAGGGTGCCAACACTGAAGCTTTCTTT.